The 24 T cell receptor beta chains given below trace back to one sample, sequenced in a study of cytomegalovirus exposure and HLA in healthy donors. PCR used 60 Vbeta primers and 13 Jbeta primers. Produced via immunoSEQ multiplex PCR; TCRdb's table is partial and in-frame only. The sample holds roughly 200,000 clones, about 81% seen once. The sequencing input was PBMCs. The receptor set was obtained from a woman aged 40 to 50 in good health and CMV-seronegative.

The rearrangement links TRBV10-1 to TRBJ2-7; 12 nucleotides match TRBD1. Germline loops: CDR1 WNHNN, CDR2 SYGVQD (reference sequence). The CDR3 covers 17 residues. The V gene end was trimmed by 6 bases and the J gene end by 2 bases; junction bases not matched to a gene: 11. The CDR3 region has the DNA TGCGCCAGCAGCGGGGACAGGGGGCGCTTGGGACCCTACGAGCAGTACTTC. Its translation: CASSGDRGRLGPYEQYF.

The chain has TRBV10-1 and TRBJ1-1, with a weak D call TRBD1 (6 bases). Trimming took off 7 bases at V and 6 bases at J, with 12 bases between the two ends. Germline V gene data show CDR1 as WNHNN and CDR2 as SYGVQD (reference sequence). This CDR3 spans 12 amino acids. The CDR3 nucleotides are TGCGCCAGCATTAGCAGGGGTCCTGAAGCTTTCTTT. It is translated as CASISRGPEAFF.

DNA for the CDR3: TGTGCCAGCAGTTTATACGCATCAGGGAACACTGAAGCTTTCTTT. Amino acid sequence: CASSLYASGNTEAFF. The chain uses TRBV27 and TRBJ1-1; D unresolved. Germline-derived CDR1 and CDR2 are MNHEY and SMNVEV (reference sequence). The CDR3 covers 15 residues. V was pared by 1 base and J by 1 base, with 10 bases between.

The V call is TRBV7-9, the J call TRBJ2-2, with D possibly matching TRBD2 (6 bases). The CDR3 is 16 amino acids. Trimming removed 1 base from V and 5 bases from J, with 14 bases in between. Germline V lookup: CDR1 SEHNR, CDR2 FQNEAQ (reference sequence). The CDR3 reads CASSLGFSGNTGELFF. The CDR3 DNA is TGTGCCAGCAGCTTAGGGTTTAGCGGAAATACCGGGGAGCTGTTTTTT.

The chain recombines TRBV9 with TRBJ1-2; tentative D call: TRBD1 (5 bases). The germline gives CDR1 SGDLS, CDR2 YYNGEE. The CDR3 sequence is 17 residues long. The V gene lost 0 bases and the J gene lost 0 bases, with 15 bases spanning the gap. CDR3 in DNA: TGTGCCAGCAGCGTAGGTGACGACAGTATTTCTAACTATGGCTACACCTTC. Translated: CASSVGDDSISNYGYTF.

The J gene is TRBJ2-7, the V gene TRBV19, with D possibly TRBD1 on 6 matching bases. CDR1 and CDR2 from the germline V gene are LNHDA and SQIVND (reference sequence). Trimming removed 3 bases from V and 4 bases from J, with 10 bases in between. The CDR3 length is 13 residues. The CDR3 is CASSILGTYEQYF. In DNA form, the CDR3 reads TGTGCCAGTAGTATTCTGGGGACATACGAGCAGTACTTC. Variable domain in full (rest from reference TRBV19 and TRBJ2-7): DGGITQSPKYLFRKEGQNVTLSCEQNLNHDAMYWYRQDPGQGLRLIYYSQIVNDFQKGDIAEGYSVSREKKESFPLTVTSAQKNPTAFYLCASSILGTYEQYFGPGTRLTVT.

This chain connects TRBV15 to TRBJ2-1; 8 nucleotides align to TRBD2. V trimming: 4 bases; J trimming: 8 bases; junction bases outside the gene matches: 10. This CDR3 is built from 15 residues. Per the germline V gene, CDR1 is LNHNV and CDR2 is YYDKDF (reference sequence). This CDR3 is CATSTRSGRVYEQFF. Here the CDR3 DNA reads TGTGCCACCAGCACGAGAAGCGGGAGAGTATATGAGCAGTTCTTC. The whole variable domain, remainder taken from reference TRBV15 and TRBJ2-1, is DAMVIQNPRYQVTQFGKPVTLSCSQTLNHNVMYWYQQKSSQAPKLLFHYYDKDFNNEADTPDNFQSRRPNTSFCFLDIRSPGLGDTAMYLCATSTRSGRVYEQFFGPGTRLTVL.

J is TRBJ1-4 and V is TRBV7-2; 7 bases align to TRBD1. CDR1 and CDR2 from the germline V gene are SGHTA and FQGNSA. Trimming removed 5 bases from V and 8 bases from J; junction bases left unmatched: 8. This CDR3 spans 14 amino acids. The CDR3 protein is CASSPDRAWEKLFF. The CDR3 bases are TGTGCCAGCAGCCCTGACAGGGCGTGGGAAAAACTGTTTTTT.

CDR3 nucleotide sequence: TGTGCTAGTGCCGAATGGCGGGAGGGCCCCCAAGAGACCCAGTACTTC. Its protein product is CASAEWREGPQETQYF. V gene TRBV12-5 combines with J gene TRBJ2-5; 9 nucleotides match TRBD2. CDR3 length equals 16 residues. From germline, CDR1 is LGHNT and CDR2 FRNRAP. J lost 1 base, V lost 7 bases, and 10 bases had no gene match. The whole variable domain, filled in from reference TRBV12-5 and TRBJ2-5, reads DARVTQTPRHKVTEMGQEVTMRCQPILGHNTVFWYRQTMMQGLELLAYFRNRAPLDDSGMPKDRFSAEMPDATLATLKIQPSEPRDSAVYFCASAEWREGPQETQYFGPGTRLLVL.

This chain uses TRBV6-4 with TRBJ2-1; 7 bases match TRBD1. V was clipped by 5 bases and J by 8 bases; unmatched bases: 12. The CDR3 contains 15 residues. CDR1 is MRHNA, CDR2 SNTAGT, per germline. This CDR3 reads CASSTSTGLSHEQFF. For the CDR3, the DNA is TGTGCCAGCAGTACCTCGACAGGGCTTAGTCATGAGCAGTTCTTC.

The chain couples TRBV5-1 to TRBJ2-7, with TRBD2 matching 8 bases. In germline, CDR1 is SGHRS, CDR2 YFSETQ. The CDR3 is made up of 16 amino acids. The trim removed 0 bases at V and 0 bases at J, leaving 5 bases unmatched. As DNA, the CDR3 is TGCGCCAGCAGCTTGGTTTCGGGAGGGAGCTCCTACGAGCAGTACTTC. This encodes CASSLVSGGSSYEQYF.

The V gene is TRBV27, the J gene TRBJ2-5, with TRBD2 matching 9 bases. The trim removed 6 bases at V and 5 bases at J, leaving 16 bases unmatched. Germline V lookup: CDR1 MNHEY, CDR2 SMNVEV (reference sequence). The CDR3 sequence is 17 residues long. The CDR3 sequence is CASRPSASGISEETQYF. The CDR3 DNA reads TGTGCCAGCAGACCATCGGCTAGCGGGATCTCGGAGGAGACCCAGTACTTC.

This rearrangement joins TRBV5-1 to TRBJ2-4, with a tentative D call TRBD2 (5 bases). The CDR3 is made up of 15 amino acids. Germline V gene lookup returns CDR1 SGHRS and CDR2 YFSETQ. Trimming took 3 bases from V and 3 from J, leaving 13 bases between them. CDR3 loop: CASSSSSSSKNIQYF. The DNA for the CDR3 is TGCGCCAGCAGCTCATCTAGCAGTAGCAAAAACATTCAGTACTTC.

The V and J genes are TRBV19 and TRBJ2-1; weak D call: TRBD2 (6 bases). Germline loops: CDR1 LNHDA, CDR2 SQIVND (reference sequence). This CDR3 is built from 12 residues. The V end was cut by 5 bases, the J end by 12 bases, with 14 bases between. CDR3 residues: CASSPGTSSQFF. Written as DNA, the CDR3 is TGTGCCAGTAGTCCAGGGACTTCATCGCAGTTCTTC.

This clone was detected a few times. V usage is TRBV10-1 and J usage is TRBJ2-2; D unresolved. The germline V and J ends were trimmed by 9 bases and 0 bases, with 11 bases remaining between them. This CDR3 is 14 amino acids long. Germline V lookup: CDR1 WNHNN, CDR2 SYGVQD (reference sequence). Here the CDR3 DNA reads TGCGCCAGTCGGCGGCGTGCGAACACCGGGGAGCTGTTTTTT. This translates into CASRRRANTGELFF.

The chain links TRBV27 to TRBJ1-5; TRBD1 is a possible D gene (5 bases). The CDR3 sequence is 14 residues long. Germline loops: CDR1 MNHEY, CDR2 SMNVEV (reference sequence). With 2 bases removed from V and 6 bases from J, the gap between germline ends came to 11 bases. DNA of the CDR3: TGTGCCAGCAGTTTAGGGGGAGGAGGTCAGCCCCAGCATTTT. Translated: CASSLGGGGQPQHF.

This chain links TRBV7-9 with TRBJ1-2, with 7 bases lining up with TRBD1. CDR3 length: 16 amino acids. V lost 2 bases to trimming and J lost 4 bases; unmatched junction nucleotides: 10. Germline CDR1 and CDR2: SEHNR and FQNEAQ (reference sequence). CDR3 coding DNA: TGTGCCAGCAGCTTAATAGGGACAGCATCTGGCTATGGCTACACCTTC. It translates to CASSLIGTASGYGYTF.

V and J are TRBV5-1 and TRBJ2-7, with 9 bases that match TRBD1. Germline CDR1 reads SGHRS; CDR2 reads YFSETQ. The length of the CDR3 is 14 residues. V lost 4 bases to trimming and J lost 7 bases; unmatched junction nucleotides: 9. CDR3 nucleotides: TGCGCCAGCAGCACCGGGGACAGGGCCGAAGAGCAGTACTTC. It codes for CASSTGDRAEEQYF.

The genes are TRBV28 and TRBJ1-1, with D maybe TRBD1 (5 bases). CDR3 length: 13 residues. Per germline, CDR1 MDHEN and CDR2 SYDVKM. V shed 8 bases and J shed 0 bases, with 10 bases lying between them. The CDR3 loop reads CASLGGMNTEAFF. CDR3 in DNA: TGTGCCAGCCTGGGGGGGATGAACACTGAAGCTTTCTTT.

This clone has more than one count but fewer than ten. The chain employs TRBV18 and TRBJ1-2, with a tentative D call TRBD1 (5 bases). Germline V CDR1 and CDR2: KGHSH, LQKENI. CDR3 length equals 16 residues. The V end was cut by 0 bases, the J end by 2 bases, with 13 bases between. CDR3 in amino acids: CASSPPGMTVNYGYTF. DNA of the CDR3: TGTGCCAGCTCACCACCGGGGATGACAGTAAACTATGGCTACACCTTC.

The J gene is TRBJ2-1, the V gene TRBV5-1, with D possibly being TRBD2 (6 bases). Trimming shortened V by 0 bases and J by 2 bases, and 9 bases separated the two germline ends. The CDR3 covers 15 residues. Germline values: CDR1 SGHRS, CDR2 YFSETQ. CDR3 DNA: TGCGCCAGCAGCTTGGGGGTAGCGGCCTACAATGAGCAGTTCTTC. Its translation is CASSLGVAAYNEQFF.

The J gene is TRBJ1-3, the V gene TRBV9; 7 bases align to TRBD1. V shed 3 bases, J shed 2 bases, and the junction held 2 bases outside the gene matches. This CDR3 region has 14 residues. Germline V gene data show CDR1 as SGDLS and CDR2 as YYNGEE. The DNA of the CDR3 is TGTGCCAGCAGCGGGACAGGCCCTGGAAACACCATATATTTT. Translation gives CASSGTGPGNTIYF.

The rearrangement joins TRBV30 to TRBJ1-1; D possibly corresponds to TRBD1 (5 bases). The V end was cut by 0 bases, the J end by 2 bases, with 7 bases between. The CDR3 has 13 residues. Germline-derived CDR1 and CDR2 are GTSNPN and SVGIG (reference sequence). The CDR3: CAWSVGTNTEAFF. As DNA, the CDR3 is TGTGCCTGGAGTGTAGGGACTAACACTGAAGCTTTCTTT.

The chain carries TRBV5-5 and TRBJ2-7; tentatively, D is TRBD1 (5 bases). The V gene lost 0 bases and the J gene lost 3 bases, with 10 bases spanning the gap. Germline CDR1 SGHKS, CDR2 YYEKEE (reference sequence). There are 14 residues in the CDR3. The CDR3 spells CASSLGRVYYEQYF. Here the CDR3 DNA reads TGTGCCAGCAGCTTGGGCAGGGTCTACTACGAGCAGTACTTC.